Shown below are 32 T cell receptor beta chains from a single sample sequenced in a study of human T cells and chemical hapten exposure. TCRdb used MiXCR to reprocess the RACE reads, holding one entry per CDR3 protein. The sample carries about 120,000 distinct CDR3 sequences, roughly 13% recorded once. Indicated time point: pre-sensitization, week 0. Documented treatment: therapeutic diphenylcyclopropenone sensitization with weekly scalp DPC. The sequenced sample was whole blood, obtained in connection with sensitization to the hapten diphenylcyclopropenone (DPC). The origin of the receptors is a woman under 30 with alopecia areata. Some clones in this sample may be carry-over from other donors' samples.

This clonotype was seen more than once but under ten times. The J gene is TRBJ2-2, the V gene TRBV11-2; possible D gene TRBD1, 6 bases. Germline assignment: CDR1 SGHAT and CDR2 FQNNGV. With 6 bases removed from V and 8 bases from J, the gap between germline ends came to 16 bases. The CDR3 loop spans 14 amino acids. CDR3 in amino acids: CASRLTGKSGELFF. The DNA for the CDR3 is TGTGCCAGCAGACTCACAGGGAAGTCGGGGGAGCTGTTTTTT.

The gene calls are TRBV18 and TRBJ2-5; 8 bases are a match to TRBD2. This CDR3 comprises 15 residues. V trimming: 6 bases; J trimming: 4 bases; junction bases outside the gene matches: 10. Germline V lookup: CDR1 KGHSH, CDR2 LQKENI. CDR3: CASSPTGLVGETQYF. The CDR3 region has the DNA TGTGCCAGCTCTCCCACGGGACTAGTCGGAGAGACCCAGTACTTC.

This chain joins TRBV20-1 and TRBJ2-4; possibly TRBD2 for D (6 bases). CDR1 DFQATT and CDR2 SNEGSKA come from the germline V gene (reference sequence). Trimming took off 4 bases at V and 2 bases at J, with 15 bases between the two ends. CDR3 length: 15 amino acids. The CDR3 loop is CSATGGGVTKNIQYF. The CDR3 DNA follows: TGCAGTGCTACCGGAGGAGGGGTGACCAAAAACATTCAGTACTTC.

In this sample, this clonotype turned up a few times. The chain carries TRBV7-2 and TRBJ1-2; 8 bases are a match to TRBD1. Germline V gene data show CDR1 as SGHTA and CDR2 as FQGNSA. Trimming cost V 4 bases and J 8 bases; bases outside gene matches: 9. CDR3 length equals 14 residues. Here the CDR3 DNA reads TGTGCCAGCAGCTCCCGGACAGGGCACCTAGGCTACACCTTC. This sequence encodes CASSSRTGHLGYTF.

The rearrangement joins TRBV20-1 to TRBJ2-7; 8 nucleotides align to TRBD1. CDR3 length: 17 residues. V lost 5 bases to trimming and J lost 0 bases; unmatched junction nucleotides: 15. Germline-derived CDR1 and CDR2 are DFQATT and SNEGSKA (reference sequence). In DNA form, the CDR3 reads TGCAGTGCTGCGACAGGGGCCGCGTTCCACCTCTCCTACGAGCAGTACTTC. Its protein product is CSAATGAAFHLSYEQYF.

The CDR3 here is CASGLVPWNTGELFF. The CDR3 nucleotides read TGTGCTAGTGGTTTGGTCCCCTGGAACACCGGGGAGCTGTTTTTT. This chain uses TRBV12-5 with TRBJ2-2; no clear D gene. This CDR3 spans 15 amino acids. Trimming took off 0 bases at V and 1 base at J, with 6 bases between the two ends. Germline CDR1 is LGHNT and CDR2 is FRNRAP. Complete variable domain (other parts from reference TRBV12-5 and TRBJ2-2): DARVTQTPRHKVTEMGQEVTMRCQPILGHNTVFWYRQTMMQGLELLAYFRNRAPLDDSGMPKDRFSAEMPDATLATLKIQPSEPRDSAVYFCASGLVPWNTGELFFGEGSRLTVL.

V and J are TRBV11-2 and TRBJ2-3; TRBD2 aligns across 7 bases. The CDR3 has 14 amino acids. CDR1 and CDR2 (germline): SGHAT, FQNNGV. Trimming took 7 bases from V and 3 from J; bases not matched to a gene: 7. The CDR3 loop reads CASIWGRGTDTQYF. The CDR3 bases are TGTGCCAGCATTTGGGGGAGGGGAACAGATACGCAGTATTTT.

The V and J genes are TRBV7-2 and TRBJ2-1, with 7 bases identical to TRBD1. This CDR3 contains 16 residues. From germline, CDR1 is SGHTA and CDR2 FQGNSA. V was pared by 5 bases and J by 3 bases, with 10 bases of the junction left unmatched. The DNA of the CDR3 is TGTGCCAGCAGCCCGACAGGGAATATTGTCTACAATGAGCAGTTCTTC. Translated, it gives CASSPTGNIVYNEQFF. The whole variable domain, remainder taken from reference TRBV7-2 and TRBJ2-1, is GAGVSQSPSNKVTEKGKDVELRCDPISGHTALYWYRQSLGQGLEFLIYFQGNSAPDKSGLPSDRFSAERTGGSVSTLTIQRTQQEDSAVYLCASSPTGNIVYNEQFFGPGTRLTVL.

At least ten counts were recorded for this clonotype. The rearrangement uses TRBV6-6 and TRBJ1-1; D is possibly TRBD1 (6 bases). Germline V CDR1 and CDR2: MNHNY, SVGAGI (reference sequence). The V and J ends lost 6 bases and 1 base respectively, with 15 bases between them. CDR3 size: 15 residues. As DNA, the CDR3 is TGTGCCAGCAGCCCAACCCGGACAGCGAACACTGAAGCTTTCTTT. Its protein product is CASSPTRTANTEAFF.

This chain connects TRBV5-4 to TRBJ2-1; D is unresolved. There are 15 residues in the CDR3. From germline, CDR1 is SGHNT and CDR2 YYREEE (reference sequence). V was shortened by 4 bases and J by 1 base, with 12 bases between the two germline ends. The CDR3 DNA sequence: TGTGCCAGCAGCCTTGGTTCATTATCCTACAATGAGCAGTTCTTC. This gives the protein CASSLGSLSYNEQFF.

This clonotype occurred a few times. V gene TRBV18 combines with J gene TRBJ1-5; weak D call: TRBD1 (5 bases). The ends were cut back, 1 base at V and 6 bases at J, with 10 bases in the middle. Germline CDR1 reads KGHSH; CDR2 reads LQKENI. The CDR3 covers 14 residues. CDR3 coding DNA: TGTGCCAGCTCACCACGGCAGGGAATTCAGCCCCAGCATTTT. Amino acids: CASSPRQGIQPQHF.

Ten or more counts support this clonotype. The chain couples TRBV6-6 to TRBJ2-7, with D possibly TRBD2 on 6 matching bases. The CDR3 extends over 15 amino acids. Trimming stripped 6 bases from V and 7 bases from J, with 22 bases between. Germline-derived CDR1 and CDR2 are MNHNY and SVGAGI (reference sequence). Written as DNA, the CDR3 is TGTGCCAGCAGCCGGGTACGGGTTCTGGAGGGGGAGCAGTACTTC. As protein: CASSRVRVLEGEQYF.

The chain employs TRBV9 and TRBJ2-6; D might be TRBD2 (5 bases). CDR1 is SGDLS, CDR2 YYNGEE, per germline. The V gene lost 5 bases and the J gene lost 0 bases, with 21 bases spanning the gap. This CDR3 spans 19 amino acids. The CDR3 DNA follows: TGTGCCAGCAGTCATCCTGAGGGCAGGTATAGCTCTGGGGCCAACGTCCTGACTTTC. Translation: CASSHPEGRYSSGANVLTF.

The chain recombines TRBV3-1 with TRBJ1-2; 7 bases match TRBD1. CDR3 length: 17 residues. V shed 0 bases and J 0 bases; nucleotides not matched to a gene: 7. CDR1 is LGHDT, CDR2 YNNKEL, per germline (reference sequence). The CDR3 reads CASSQDWGQPPNYGYTF. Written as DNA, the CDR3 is TGTGCCAGCAGCCAAGATTGGGGACAGCCCCCTAACTATGGCTACACCTTC.

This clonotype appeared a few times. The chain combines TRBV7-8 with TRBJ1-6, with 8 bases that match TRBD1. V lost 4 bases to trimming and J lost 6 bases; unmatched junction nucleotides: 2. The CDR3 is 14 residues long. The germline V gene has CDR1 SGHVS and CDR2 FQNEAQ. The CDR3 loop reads CASSSDRGNSPLHF. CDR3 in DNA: TGTGCCAGCAGCTCCGACAGGGGTAATTCACCCCTCCACTTT.

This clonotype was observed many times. CDR3 coding DNA: TGCAGCGTTGGAGGAGAGACCCAGTACTTC. This translates into CSVGGETQYF. The chain uses TRBV29-1 and TRBJ2-5; D is undetermined. Germline V gene data show CDR1 as SQVTM and CDR2 as ANQGSEA. The CDR3 loop spans 10 amino acids. The V and J ends lost 4 bases and 4 bases respectively, with 4 bases between them.

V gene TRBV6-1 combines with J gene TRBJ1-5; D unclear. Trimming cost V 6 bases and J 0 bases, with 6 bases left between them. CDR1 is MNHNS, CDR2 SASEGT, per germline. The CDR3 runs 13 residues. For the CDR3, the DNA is TGTGCCAGCAGGGAATTTAGCAATCAGCCCCAGCATTTT. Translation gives CASREFSNQPQHF.

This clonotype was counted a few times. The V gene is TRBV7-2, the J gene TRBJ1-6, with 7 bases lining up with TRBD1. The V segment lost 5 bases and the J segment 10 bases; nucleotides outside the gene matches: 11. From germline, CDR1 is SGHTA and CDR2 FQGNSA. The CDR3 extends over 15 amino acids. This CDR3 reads CASSPRQGNISPLHF. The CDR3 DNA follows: TGTGCCAGCAGCCCCCGACAGGGTAACATATCACCCCTCCACTTT.

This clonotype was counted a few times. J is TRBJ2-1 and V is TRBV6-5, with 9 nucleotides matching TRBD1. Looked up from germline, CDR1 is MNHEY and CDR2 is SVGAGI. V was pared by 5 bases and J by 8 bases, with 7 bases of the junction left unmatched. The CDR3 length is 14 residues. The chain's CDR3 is CASSGGQGWYEQFF. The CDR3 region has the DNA TGTGCCAGCAGTGGGGGACAGGGCTGGTATGAGCAGTTCTTC.

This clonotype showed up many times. CDR3: CASSLPTGLIQETQYF. The DNA for the CDR3 is TGTGCCAGCAGCCTCCCGACAGGGCTTATCCAAGAGACCCAGTACTTC. V and J are TRBV7-9 and TRBJ2-5; 7 nucleotides match TRBD1. Per germline, CDR1 SEHNR and CDR2 FQNEAQ (reference sequence). V lost 5 bases and J lost 1; bases outside the gene matches: 10. CDR3 length: 16 residues. Complete variable domain (other parts from reference TRBV7-9 and TRBJ2-5): DTGVSQNPRHKITKRGQNVTFRCDPISEHNRLYWYRQTLGQGPEFLTYFQNEAQLEKSRLLSDRFSAERPKGSFSTLEIQRTEQGDSAMYLCASSLPTGLIQETQYFGPGTRLLVL.

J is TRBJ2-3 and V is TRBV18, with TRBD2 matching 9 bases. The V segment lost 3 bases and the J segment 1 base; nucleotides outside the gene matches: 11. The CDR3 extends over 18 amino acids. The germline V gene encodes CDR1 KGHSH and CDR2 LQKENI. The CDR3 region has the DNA TGTGCCAGCTCACCGGCGGTCCTAGCGGGGCACCGCACAGATACGCAGTATTTT. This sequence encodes CASSPAVLAGHRTDTQYF.

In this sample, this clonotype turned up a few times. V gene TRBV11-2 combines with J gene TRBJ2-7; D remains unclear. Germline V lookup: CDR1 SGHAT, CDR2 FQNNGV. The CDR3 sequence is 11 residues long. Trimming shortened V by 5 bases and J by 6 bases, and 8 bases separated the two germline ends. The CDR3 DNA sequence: TGTGCCAGCAGCCCCCGTCTCGAGCAGTACTTC. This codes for CASSPRLEQYF.

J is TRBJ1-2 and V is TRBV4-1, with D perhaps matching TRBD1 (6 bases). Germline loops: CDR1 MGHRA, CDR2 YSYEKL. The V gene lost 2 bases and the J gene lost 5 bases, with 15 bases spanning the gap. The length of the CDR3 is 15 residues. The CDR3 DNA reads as TGCGCCAGCAGCCAACCGCTCGGACAGAATTATGGCTACACCTTC. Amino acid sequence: CASSQPLGQNYGYTF.

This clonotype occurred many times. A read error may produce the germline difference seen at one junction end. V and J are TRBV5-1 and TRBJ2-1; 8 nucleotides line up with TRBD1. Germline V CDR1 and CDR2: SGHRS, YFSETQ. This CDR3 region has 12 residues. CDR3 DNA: TGCGCCAGCAGCTATGACCAGGGGGCTCCAATCTTC. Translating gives CASSYDQGAPIF.

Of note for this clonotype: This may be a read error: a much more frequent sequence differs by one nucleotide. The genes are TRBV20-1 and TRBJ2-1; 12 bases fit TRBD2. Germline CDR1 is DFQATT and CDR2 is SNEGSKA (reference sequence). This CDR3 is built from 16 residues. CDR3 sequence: CSAGRLAGGPRNDQFF. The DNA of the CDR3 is TGCAGTGCTGGGCGGCTAGCGGGGGGGCCACGCAATGACCAGTTCTTC.

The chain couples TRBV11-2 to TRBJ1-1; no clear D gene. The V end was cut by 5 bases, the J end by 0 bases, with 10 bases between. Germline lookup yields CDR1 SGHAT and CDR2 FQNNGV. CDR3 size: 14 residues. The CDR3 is CASSPHVMNTEAFF. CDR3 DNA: TGTGCCAGCAGCCCACACGTCATGAACACTGAAGCTTTCTTT.

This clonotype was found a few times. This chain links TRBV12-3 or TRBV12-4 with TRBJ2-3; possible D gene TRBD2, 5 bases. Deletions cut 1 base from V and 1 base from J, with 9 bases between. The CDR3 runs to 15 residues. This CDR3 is CASSLGGSRTDTQYF. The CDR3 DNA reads TGTGCCAGCAGTTTAGGAGGGTCTCGCACAGATACGCAGTATTTT.

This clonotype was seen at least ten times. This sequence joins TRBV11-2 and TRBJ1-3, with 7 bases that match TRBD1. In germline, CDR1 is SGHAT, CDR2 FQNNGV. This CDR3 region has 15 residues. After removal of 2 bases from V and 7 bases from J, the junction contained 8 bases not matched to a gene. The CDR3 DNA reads TGTGCCAGCAGCTTATCCCGGGACAGTTCGAACACCATATATTTT. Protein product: CASSLSRDSSNTIYF.

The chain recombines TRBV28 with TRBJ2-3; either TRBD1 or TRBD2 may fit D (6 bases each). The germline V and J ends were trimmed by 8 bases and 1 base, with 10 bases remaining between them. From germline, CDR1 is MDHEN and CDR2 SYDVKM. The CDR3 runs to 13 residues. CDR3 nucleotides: TGTGCCAGCTCAGGGGAGGGCACAGATACGCAGTATTTT. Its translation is CASSGEGTDTQYF.

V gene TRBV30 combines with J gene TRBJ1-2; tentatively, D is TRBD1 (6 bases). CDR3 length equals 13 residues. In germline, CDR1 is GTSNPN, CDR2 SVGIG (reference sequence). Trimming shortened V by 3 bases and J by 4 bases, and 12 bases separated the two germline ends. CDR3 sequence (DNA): TGTGCCTGGAGCACAGGGATCCTCTATGGCTACACCTTC. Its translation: CAWSTGILYGYTF.

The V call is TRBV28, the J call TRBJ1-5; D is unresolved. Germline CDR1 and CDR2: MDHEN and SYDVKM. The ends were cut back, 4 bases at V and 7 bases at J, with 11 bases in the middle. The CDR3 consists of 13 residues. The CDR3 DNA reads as TGTGCCAGCAGTTCCAGCTTACGCCAGCCCCAGCATTTT. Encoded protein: CASSSSLRQPQHF.

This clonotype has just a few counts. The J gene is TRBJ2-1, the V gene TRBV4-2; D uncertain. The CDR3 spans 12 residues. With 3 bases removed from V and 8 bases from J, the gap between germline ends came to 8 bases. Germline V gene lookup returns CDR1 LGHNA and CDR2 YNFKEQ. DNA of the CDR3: TGTGCCAGCAGCCAGAGAGGAGATGAGCAGTTCTTC. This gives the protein CASSQRGDEQFF.